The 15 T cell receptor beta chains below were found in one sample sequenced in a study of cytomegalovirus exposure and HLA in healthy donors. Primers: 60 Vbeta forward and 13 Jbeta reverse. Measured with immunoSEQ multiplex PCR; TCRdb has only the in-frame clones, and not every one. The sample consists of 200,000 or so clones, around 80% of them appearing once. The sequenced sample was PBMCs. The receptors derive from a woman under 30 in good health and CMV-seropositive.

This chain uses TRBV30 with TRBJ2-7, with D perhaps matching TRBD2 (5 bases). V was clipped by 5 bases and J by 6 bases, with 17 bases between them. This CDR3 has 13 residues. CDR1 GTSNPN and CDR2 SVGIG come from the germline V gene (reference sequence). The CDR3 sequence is CAWERSTGLEQYF. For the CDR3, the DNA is TGTGCCTGGGAGCGTTCAACCGGACTCGAGCAGTACTTC.

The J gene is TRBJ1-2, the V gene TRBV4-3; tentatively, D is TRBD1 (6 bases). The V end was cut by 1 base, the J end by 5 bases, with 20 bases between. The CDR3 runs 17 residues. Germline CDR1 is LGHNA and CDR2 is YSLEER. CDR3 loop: CASSQVQQGLQLYGYTF. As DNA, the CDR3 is TGCGCCAGCAGCCAAGTACAACAGGGTCTACAGCTATATGGCTACACCTTC.

CDR3 DNA: TGTGCCAGCAGCTATATCCCGGGACAGGGATTAGACACTGAAGCTTTCTTT. This encodes CASSYIPGQGLDTEAFF. The chain employs TRBV11-2 and TRBJ1-1, with TRBD1 identical over 9 bases. This CDR3 contains 17 residues. The ends lost 4 bases at V and 3 bases at J; junction bases unmatched: 12. Germline V gene lookup returns CDR1 SGHAT and CDR2 FQNNGV.

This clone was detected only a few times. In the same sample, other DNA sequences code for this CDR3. For the CDR3, the DNA is TGTGCCAGCTCGACTACTAGCGGGGTTACAGATACGCAGTATTTT. Protein product: CASSTTSGVTDTQYF. J is TRBJ2-3 and V is TRBV18; TRBD2 agrees at 10 bases. The germline V gene encodes CDR1 KGHSH and CDR2 LQKENI. Unmatched junction bases numbered 6, after V lost 6 bases and J lost 3 bases. The CDR3 runs 15 residues.

DNA of the CDR3: TGTGCCAGCAGCTACTACGGACAGGGGGGCTACGAGCAGTACTTC. Translating gives CASSYYGQGGYEQYF. The chain is built from TRBV7-6 and TRBJ2-7; 10 nucleotides match TRBD1. Trimming at V came to 4 bases and at J to 3 bases, leaving 6 bases not matched to a gene. The CDR3 totals 15 residues. Germline CDR1 SGHVS, CDR2 FNYEAQ.

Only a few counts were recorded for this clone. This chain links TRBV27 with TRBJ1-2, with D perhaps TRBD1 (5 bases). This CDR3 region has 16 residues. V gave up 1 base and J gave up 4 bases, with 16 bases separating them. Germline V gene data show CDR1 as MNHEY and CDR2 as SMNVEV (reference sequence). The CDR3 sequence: CASSLWDSGSLYGYTF. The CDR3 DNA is TGTGCCAGCAGTTTATGGGACTCCGGGTCCCTCTATGGCTACACCTTC.

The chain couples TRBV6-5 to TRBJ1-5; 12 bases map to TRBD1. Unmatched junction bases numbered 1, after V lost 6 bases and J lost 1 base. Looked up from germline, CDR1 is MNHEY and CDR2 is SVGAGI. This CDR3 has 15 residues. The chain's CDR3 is CASRGQGASNQPQHF. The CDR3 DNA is TGTGCCAGCAGGGGACAGGGGGCCAGCAATCAGCCCCAGCATTTT.

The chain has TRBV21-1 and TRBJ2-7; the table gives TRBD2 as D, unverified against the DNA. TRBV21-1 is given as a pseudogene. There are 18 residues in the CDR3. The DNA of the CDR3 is TGTGCCAGCGGGGGCCGGTTCCTAGCGGGGGATTGGTCCTACGAGCAGTACGTC. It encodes CASGGRFLAGDWSYEQYV.

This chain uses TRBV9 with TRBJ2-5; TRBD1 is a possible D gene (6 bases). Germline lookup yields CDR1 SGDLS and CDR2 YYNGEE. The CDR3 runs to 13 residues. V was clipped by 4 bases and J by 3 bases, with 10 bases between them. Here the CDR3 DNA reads TGTGCCAGCAGCCCCCGGACAGAAGAGACCCAGTACTTC. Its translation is CASSPRTEETQYF. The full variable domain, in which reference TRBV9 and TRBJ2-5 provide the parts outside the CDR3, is DSGVTQTPKHLITATGQRVTLRCSPRSGDLSVYWYQQSLDQGLQFLIQYYNGEERAKGNILERFSAQQFPDLHSELNLSSLELGDSALYFCASSPRTEETQYFGPGTRLLVL.

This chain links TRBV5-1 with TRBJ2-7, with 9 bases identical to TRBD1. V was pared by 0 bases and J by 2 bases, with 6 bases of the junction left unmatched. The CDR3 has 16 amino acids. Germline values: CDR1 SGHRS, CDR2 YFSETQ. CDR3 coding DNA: TGCGCCAGCAGCTTGGACGGGACAGGGAACACCTACGAGCAGTACGTC. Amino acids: CASSLDGTGNTYEQYV.

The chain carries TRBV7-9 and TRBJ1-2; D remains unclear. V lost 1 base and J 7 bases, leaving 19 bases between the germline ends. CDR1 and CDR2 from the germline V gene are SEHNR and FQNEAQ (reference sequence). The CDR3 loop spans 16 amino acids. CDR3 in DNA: TGTGCCAGCAGCTTAGGTATCGCTGAGGGCTGGAGTGGCTACACCTTC. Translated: CASSLGIAEGWSGYTF.

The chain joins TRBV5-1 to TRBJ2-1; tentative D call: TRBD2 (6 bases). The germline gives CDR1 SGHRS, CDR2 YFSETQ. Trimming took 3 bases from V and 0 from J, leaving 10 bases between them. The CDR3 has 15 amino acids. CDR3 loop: CASSSRGTSYNEQFF. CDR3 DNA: TGCGCCAGCAGCTCCCGGGGGACCTCCTACAATGAGCAGTTCTTC.

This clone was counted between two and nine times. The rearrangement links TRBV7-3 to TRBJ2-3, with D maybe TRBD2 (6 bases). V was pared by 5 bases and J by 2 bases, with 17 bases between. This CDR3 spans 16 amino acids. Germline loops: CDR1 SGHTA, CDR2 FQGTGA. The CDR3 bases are TGTGCCAGCAGCCCATCTGGAGGGAGCTACACAGATACGCAGTATTTT. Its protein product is CASSPSGGSYTDTQYF.

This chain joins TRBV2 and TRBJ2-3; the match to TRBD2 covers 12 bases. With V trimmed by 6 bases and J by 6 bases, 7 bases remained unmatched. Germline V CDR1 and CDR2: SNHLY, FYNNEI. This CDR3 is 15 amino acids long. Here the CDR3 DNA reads TGTGCCAGCAGACTAGCGGGGGGTGTAAGGGATACGCAGTATTTT. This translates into CASRLAGGVRDTQYF.

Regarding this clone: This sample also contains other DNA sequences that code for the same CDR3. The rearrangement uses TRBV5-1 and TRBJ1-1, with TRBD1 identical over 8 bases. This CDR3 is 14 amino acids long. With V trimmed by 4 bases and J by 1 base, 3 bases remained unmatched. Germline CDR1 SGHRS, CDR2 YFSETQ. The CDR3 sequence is CASSLQGANTEAFF. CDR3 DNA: TGCGCCAGCAGCCTCCAGGGGGCGAACACTGAAGCTTTCTTT.